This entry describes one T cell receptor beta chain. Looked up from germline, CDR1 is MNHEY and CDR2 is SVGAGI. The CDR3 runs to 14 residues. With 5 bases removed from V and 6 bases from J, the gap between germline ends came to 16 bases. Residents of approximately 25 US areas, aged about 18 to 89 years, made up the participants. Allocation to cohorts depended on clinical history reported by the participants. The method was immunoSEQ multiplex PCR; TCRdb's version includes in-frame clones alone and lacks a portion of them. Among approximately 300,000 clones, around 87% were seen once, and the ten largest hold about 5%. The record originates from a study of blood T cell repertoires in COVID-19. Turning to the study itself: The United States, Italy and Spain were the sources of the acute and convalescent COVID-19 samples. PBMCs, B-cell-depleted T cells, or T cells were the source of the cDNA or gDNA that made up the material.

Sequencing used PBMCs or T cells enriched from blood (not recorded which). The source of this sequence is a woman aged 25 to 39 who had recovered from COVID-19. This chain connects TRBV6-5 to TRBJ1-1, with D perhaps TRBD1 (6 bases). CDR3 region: CASSREGVGAEAFF. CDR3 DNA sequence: TGTGCCAGCAGTCGGGAGGGGGTTGGGGCTGAAGCTTTCTTT.